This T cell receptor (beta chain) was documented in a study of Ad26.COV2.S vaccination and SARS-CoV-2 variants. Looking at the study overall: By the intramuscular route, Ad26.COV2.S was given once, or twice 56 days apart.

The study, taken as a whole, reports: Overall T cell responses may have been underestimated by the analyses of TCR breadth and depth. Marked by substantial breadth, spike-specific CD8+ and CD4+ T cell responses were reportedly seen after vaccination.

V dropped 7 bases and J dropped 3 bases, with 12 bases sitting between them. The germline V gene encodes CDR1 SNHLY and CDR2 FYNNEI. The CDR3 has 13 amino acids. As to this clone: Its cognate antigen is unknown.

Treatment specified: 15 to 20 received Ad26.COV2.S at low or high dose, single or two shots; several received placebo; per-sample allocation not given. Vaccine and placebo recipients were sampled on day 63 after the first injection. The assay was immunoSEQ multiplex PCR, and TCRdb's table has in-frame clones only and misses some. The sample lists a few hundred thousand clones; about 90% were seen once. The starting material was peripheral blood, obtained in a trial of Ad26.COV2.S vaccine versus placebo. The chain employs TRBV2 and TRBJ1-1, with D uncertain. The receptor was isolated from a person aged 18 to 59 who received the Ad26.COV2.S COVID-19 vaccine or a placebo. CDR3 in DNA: TGTGCCAGCATAGGGAACAGCCACACTGAAGCTTTCTTT. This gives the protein CASIGNSHTEAFF.